This T cell receptor (beta chain) was found in a study of T-cell reconstitution after alpha-beta-depleted transplantation in children listed by TCRdb under 2016. With respect to the entire study: Using TCR repertoire profiling, the study quantitatively followed how T-cell immune reconstitution unfolded in children after TCRalphabeta/CD19-depleted allogeneic hematopoietic cell transplantation.

This clonotype showed up many times. There is no known antigen for this receptor. No quality values exist for individual bases; no much larger clone is one base distant. The CDR3 runs 16 residues from the cysteine to the phenylalanine. Just CDR3 DNA is preserved here, 48 bases in frame from base 1. The germline V gene provides CDR1 KGHDR and CDR2 SFDVKD. V gives up 6 bases and J gives up 4 bases, and the segment between their germline ends measures 18 bases. The library was prepared using PCR. The data were produced on an Illumina HiSeq 2500. TCR library preparation used molecular barcoding, with unique molecular identifiers applied to normalize quantification of the TCRbeta repertoire. TCRdb reprocessing: public reads trimmed at Q25 with fastp, clones called with MiXCR, in-frame beta chains kept. Every distinct CDR3 protein forms one entry, paired with its most common genes and DNA. The sample table contains around 200,000 distinct CDR3 sequences; only one count was recorded for approximately 6.6% of them. The top ten clonotypes cover over 2.5% of the sample.

This receptor was obtained from a human donor who donated a stem cell graft to a child with Wiskott-Aldrich syndrome. The chain joins TRBV24-1 to TRBJ2-1; there is no confident call for the D gene. Sequenced here: PBMCs from the stem cell graft donor, sampled from the stem cell graft. The DNA sequence follows: TGTGCCACCAGTCGGTCAGATCGGAACTCATACAATGAGCAGTTCTTC. This is translated as CATSRSDRNSYNEQFF.